These 9 T cell receptor beta chains were all obtained from the same sample, sequenced in a study of metastatic and nonmetastatic thyroid tumors. Every patient underwent thyroid surgery untreated. TCRdb used MiXCR to call clones anew from the PCR reads. Seen here are roughly 20,000 clones, around 16% observed once, and the top ten hold 10%. Sample: tumor tissue. These receptors all come from a female donor with papillary thyroid cancer or a benign thyroid nodule (not recorded which). Some clones in this sample may be carry-over from other donors' samples.

This clone was seen repeatedly, ten times or more. The V call is TRBV4-2, the J call TRBJ1-3; tentative D call: TRBD1 (6 bases). V was clipped by 4 bases and J by 0 bases, with 16 bases between them. CDR1 is LGHNA, CDR2 YNFKEQ, per germline. CDR3 length: 17 amino acids. The CDR3 region is CASSPYFGGPSGNTIYF. For the CDR3, the DNA is TGTGCCAGCAGCCCCTACTTTGGGGGGCCCTCTGGAAACACCATATATTTT.

The rearrangement uses TRBV3-1 and TRBJ2-7; D is possibly TRBD1 (5 bases). The V end was cut by 4 bases, the J end by 5 bases, with 12 bases between. Per germline, CDR1 LGHDT and CDR2 YNNKEL (reference sequence). The CDR3 covers 13 residues. CDR3 bases: TGTGCCAGCAGCCCCCAGGGTAAGGACGAGCAGTACTTC. It translates to CASSPQGKDEQYF.

This clone was observed at least ten times. The V call is TRBV5-6, the J call TRBJ1-5; D is possibly TRBD1 (6 bases). This CDR3 region has 17 residues. Trimming took off 1 base at V and 0 bases at J, with 14 bases between the two ends. Germline lookup yields CDR1 SGHDT and CDR2 YYEEEE. The CDR3 spells CASSLFRGRFSNQPQHF. CDR3 DNA: TGTGCCAGCAGCTTGTTCAGGGGCAGATTTAGCAATCAGCCCCAGCATTTT. The complete variable domain, with remaining parts taken from reference TRBV5-6 and TRBJ1-5, reads DAGVTQSPTHLIKTRGQQVTLRCSPKSGHDTVSWYQQALGQGPQFIFQYYEEEERQRGNFPDRFSGHQFPNYSSELNVNALLLGDSALYLCASSLFRGRFSNQPQHFGDGTRLSIL.

This sequence joins TRBV5-4 and TRBJ1-5, with TRBD1 matching 9 bases. This CDR3 is 17 amino acids long. V was clipped by 2 bases and J by 5 bases; unmatched bases: 11. Germline loops: CDR1 SGHNT, CDR2 YYREEE (reference sequence). The CDR3 DNA sequence: TGTGCCAGCAGCTTTGGGGATAGACAGGGGGGTGATCAGCCCCAGCATTTT. It translates to CASSFGDRQGGDQPQHF. Full variable domain (remainder filled in from reference TRBV5-4 and TRBJ1-5): ETGVTQSPTHLIKTRGQQVTLRCSSQSGHNTVSWYQQALGQGPQFIFQYYREEENGRGNFPPRFSGLQFPNYSSELNVNALELDDSALYLCASSFGDRQGGDQPQHFGDGTRLSIL.

In its sample, this clone was seen a few times. Sequence at one end of the junction differs from germline and may be a read error. This chain joins TRBV2 and TRBJ2-6, with a possible D match to TRBD1 (6 bases). The CDR3 contains 15 residues. Germline CDR1 and CDR2: SNHLY and FYNNEI. The CDR3 here is CSSRAGVSRANVLTF. The DNA of the CDR3 is TGTTCCAGCAGGGCAGGGGTTTCTAGGGCCAACGTCCTGACTTTC.

This clone was recorded at least ten times. The V gene is TRBV2, the J gene TRBJ2-5, with D perhaps TRBD1 (6 bases). The V end lost 8 bases, the J end lost 6 bases, and 19 bases lay between the germline ends. CDR1 is SNHLY, CDR2 FYNNEI, per germline. This CDR3 comprises 14 residues. This CDR3 reads CASEVGRGAKTQYF. DNA of the CDR3: TGTGCCAGCGAGGTGGGCAGGGGAGCTAAGACCCAGTACTTC.

This clone is categorized as medium-sized (0.01 to 0.1%). This chain joins TRBV6-6 and TRBJ1-3, with D unclear. The CDR3 loop spans 16 amino acids. The germline V gene encodes CDR1 MNHNY and CDR2 SVGAGI (reference sequence). V was clipped by 2 bases and J by 0 bases, with 11 bases between them. The CDR3 bases are TGTGCCAGCAGTTACGGGCAGGCTCCCTCTGGAAACACCATATATTTT. It encodes CASSYGQAPSGNTIYF.

The sample holds many counts of this clone. This chain uses TRBV9 with TRBJ1-1; D call uncertain. CDR3 size: 15 residues. Germline V gene lookup returns CDR1 SGDLS and CDR2 YYNGEE. Deletions cut 5 bases from V and 2 bases from J, with 16 bases between. The CDR3 loop reads CASSVTSNLNTEAFF. As DNA, the CDR3 is TGTGCCAGCAGTGTAACTTCTAACCTTAACACTGAAGCTTTCTTT. Complete variable domain (other parts from reference TRBV9 and TRBJ1-1): DSGVTQTPKHLITATGQRVTLRCSPRSGDLSVYWYQQSLDQGLQFLIQYYNGEERAKGNILERFSAQQFPDLHSELNLSSLELGDSALYFCASSVTSNLNTEAFFGQGTRLTVV.

This clone was counted many times. Other DNA variants within this sample encode the same CDR3. This sequence joins TRBV7-9 and TRBJ1-3; D gene uncertain. Per the germline V gene, CDR1 is SEHNR and CDR2 is FQNEAQ (reference sequence). Trimming left V 8 bases short and J 0 bases short, with 8 bases between. This CDR3 comprises 13 residues. CDR3 nucleotide sequence: TGTGCCAGCGGGATCTTCTCTGGAAACACCATATATTTT. Protein: CASGIFSGNTIYF.